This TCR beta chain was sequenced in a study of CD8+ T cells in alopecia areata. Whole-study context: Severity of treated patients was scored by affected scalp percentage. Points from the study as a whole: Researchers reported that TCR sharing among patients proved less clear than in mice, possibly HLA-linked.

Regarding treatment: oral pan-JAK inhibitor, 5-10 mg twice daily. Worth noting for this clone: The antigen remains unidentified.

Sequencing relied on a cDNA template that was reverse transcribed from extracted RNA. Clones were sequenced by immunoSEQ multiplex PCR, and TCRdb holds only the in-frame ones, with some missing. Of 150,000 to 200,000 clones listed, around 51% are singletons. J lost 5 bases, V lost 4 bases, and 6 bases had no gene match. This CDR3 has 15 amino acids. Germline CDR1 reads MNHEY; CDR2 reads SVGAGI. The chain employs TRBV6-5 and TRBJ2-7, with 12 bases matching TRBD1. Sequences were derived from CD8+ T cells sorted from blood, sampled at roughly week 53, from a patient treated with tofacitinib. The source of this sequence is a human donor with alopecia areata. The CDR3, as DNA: TGTGCCAGCAGTTTCGCCGGGACAGGGGGCCACGAGCAGTACTTC. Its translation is CASSFAGTGGHEQYF.